Listed here is a single T cell receptor beta chain. Trimming removed 7 bases from V and 19 bases from J, with 26 bases in between. This CDR3 comprises 13 residues. Germline V gene lookup returns CDR1 GTSNPN and CDR2 SVGIG (reference sequence). The sample belongs to a study of blood T cell repertoires in COVID-19. Study background: T cells, B-cell-depleted T cells, or PBMCs provided the cDNA or gDNA that served as material.

Original processing methods: From reference gene primer amplification, estimates of nucleated cell counts were derived. This table comes from immunoSEQ multiplex PCR, and its TCRdb copy is limited to in-frame clones, with some not included. V and J calls and clone size are given by that table; D and trimming were obtained from the DNA. Among 350,000 to 400,000 clones, approximately 86% were seen once, and the ten largest hold about 7.1%. The chain recombines TRBV30 with TRBJ1-6; a weak D match, TRBD1 (6 bases). This receptor was taken from a woman in her fifties or sixties with COVID-19, enrolled during active disease. The sample comprised peripheral blood. CDR3 protein: CAYTTGRLRTVHF. In DNA form, the CDR3 reads TGTGCCTATACTACAGGGCGTTTGAGGACTGTACACTTT.